This T cell receptor (beta chain) originates from a study of blood T cells in healthy people across ages. This clonotype appeared a few times. A sample-barcoded 5' primer and a J-beta primer mix were used in a second PCR of roughly 7 to 11 cycles. TCRdb reprocessed the 5' RACE reads via MiXCR and lists one record per CDR3 protein. The profile shows 750,000 or so distinct CDR3 sequences, around 25% of them singletons. This same sample was also part of a study on T cells of mothers and their children.

This TCR came from a boy aged 5-17 years in good health. Material: blood.

The CDR3 nucleotides are TGTGCCAGCAGTGACAGGGATACGATGCGGGAGCAGTACTTC. This gives the protein CASSDRDTMREQYF. The chain has TRBV7-9 and TRBJ2-7; TRBD1 matches 7 bases. After removal of 6 bases from V and 7 bases from J, the junction contained 12 bases not matched to a gene. From germline, CDR1 is SEHNR and CDR2 FQNEAQ (reference sequence). The length of the CDR3 is 14 residues.